Described below is a single TCR beta chain sequence and its context. These data originate in a study of blood T cells in healthy people across ages. V was shortened by 7 bases and J by 0 bases, with 16 bases between the two germline ends. Germline V gene lookup returns CDR1 DFQATT and CDR2 SNEGSKA (reference sequence). CDR3 size: 15 residues. A second PCR of 7 to 11 cycles used a sample-barcoded 5' primer and a J-beta primer mix. Researchers report that a template-switch adaptor with 12 random nucleotides tagged each cDNA molecule. Each CDR3 protein gets one entry after TCRdb re-called the 5' RACE reads with MiXCR. This table holds more than 800,000 distinct CDR3 sequences, roughly 45% found once.

This clonotype was sampled from a woman aged 60-70 years in good health. The sample consisted of blood. The rearrangement links TRBV20-1 to TRBJ2-1, with D possibly being TRBD2 (7 bases). The CDR3 reads CSDRGEGGSYNEQFF. Written as DNA, the CDR3 is TGCAGTGACAGAGGGGAGGGGGGCTCCTACAATGAGCAGTTCTTC.